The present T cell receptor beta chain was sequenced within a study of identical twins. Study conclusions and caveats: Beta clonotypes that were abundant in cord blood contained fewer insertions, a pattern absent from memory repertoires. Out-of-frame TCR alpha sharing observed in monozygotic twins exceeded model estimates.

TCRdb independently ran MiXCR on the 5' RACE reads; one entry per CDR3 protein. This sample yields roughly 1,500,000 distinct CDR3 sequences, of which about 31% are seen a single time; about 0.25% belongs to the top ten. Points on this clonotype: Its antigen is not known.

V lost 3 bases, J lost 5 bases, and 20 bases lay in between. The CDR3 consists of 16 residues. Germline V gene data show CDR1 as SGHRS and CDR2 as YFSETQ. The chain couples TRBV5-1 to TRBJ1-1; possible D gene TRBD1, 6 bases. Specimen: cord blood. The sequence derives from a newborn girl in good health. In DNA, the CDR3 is TGCGCCAGCAGCTCGAACGGACAGCCACAAGGAACTGAAGCTTTCTTT. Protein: CASSSNGQPQGTEAFF. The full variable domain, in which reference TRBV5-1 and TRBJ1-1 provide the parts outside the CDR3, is KAGVTQTPRYLIKTRGQQVTLSCSPISGHRSVSWYQQTPGQGLQFLFEYFSETQRNKGNFPGRFSGRQFSNSRSEMNVSTLELGDSALYLCASSSNGQPQGTEAFFGQGTRLTVV.